These 2 T cell receptor beta chains came from one sample sequenced in a study of blood T cell repertoires in COVID-19. The repertoire was sequenced with immunoSEQ multiplex PCR; TCRdb's copy has only in-frame clones and lacks some. The data contain over 250,000 clones, roughly 85% of them seen just once; the ten biggest clones take up roughly 13%. The sequenced material came from peripheral blood. These receptors were taken from a human donor in a cohort sampled during active COVID-19.

The chain joins TRBV5-4 to TRBJ1-2; 10 bases map to TRBD1. The CDR3 length is 15 residues. Per the germline V gene, CDR1 is SGHNT and CDR2 is YYREEE (reference sequence). V trimming: 5 bases; J trimming: 4 bases; junction bases outside the gene matches: 8. Written as DNA, the CDR3 is TGTGCCAGCAGATCTTCGGACAGGGGGGTCTATGGCTACACCTTC. Translation gives CASRSSDRGVYGYTF. The variable domain in full, completed from reference TRBV5-4 and TRBJ1-2, reads ETGVTQSPTHLIKTRGQQVTLRCSSQSGHNTVSWYQQALGQGPQFIFQYYREEENGRGNFPPRFSGLQFPNYSSELNVNALELDDSALYLCASRSSDRGVYGYTFGSGTRLTVV.

This clone was seen a few times. The rearrangement joins TRBV2 to TRBJ1-4, with 8 bases lining up with TRBD1. Germline trimming cut 11 bases from V and 8 bases from J; bases unmatched to any gene: 10. The germline gives CDR1 SNHLY, CDR2 FYNNEI. The CDR3 contains 13 residues. The CDR3 here is CAGTGTGGEKLFF. CDR3 nucleotides: TGTGCCGGAACGGGCACAGGGGGAGAAAAACTGTTTTTT.